A selection of T cell receptor beta chains follows, all from one sample in a study of blood T cell repertoires in COVID-19. Libraries were prepared by immunoSEQ multiplex PCR; TCRdb keeps only in-frame clonotypes and omits some of them. The sample holds some 450,000 clones, approximately 90% seen once. The sequenced sample consisted of peripheral blood. These TCRs come from a man aged 18 to 29 with COVID-19, enrolled during active disease. Each CDR3 is given with its conserved first and last residue. The order of the fields is D gene, clone size, V gene, J gene, CDR3 protein, CDR3 DNA. A D gene is named only where the DNA matches it firmly. Some rows mark clone size as missing; the rest say once, few, many or name a class of expanded clone.

TRBD2	-	TRBV11-3	TRBJ2-7	CASSVGLAGDYEQYF	TGTGCCAGCAGCGTCGGACTAGCGGGGGACTACGAGCAGTACTTC
TRBD1	-	TRBV25-1	TRBJ1-1	CASSEFGQGRTEAFF	TGTGCCAGCAGTGAATTCGGACAGGGGAGAACTGAAGCTTTCTTT
TRBD2	-	TRBV5-8	TRBJ2-3	CASSLGSGSSSSTDTQYF	TGTGCCAGCAGCCTGGGGAGCGGGAGTTCATCTTCTACAGATACGCAGTATTTT
TRBD1	-	TRBV28	TRBJ1-2	CASNLADRDEYGYTF	TGTGCCAGCAACTTGGCGGACAGGGACGAGTATGGCTACACCTTC
-	-	TRBV7-9	TRBJ2-2	CASRGLRAGELFF	TGTGCCAGCAGGGGTCTACGGGCCGGGGAGCTGTTTTTT
-	once	TRBV19	TRBJ1-3	CASRPGYGAGNTIYF	TGTGCCAGTAGGCCGGGGTACGGCGCTGGAAACACCATATATTTT
TRBD1	-	TRBV19	TRBJ2-3	CATSQGTGGTDTQYF	TGTGCCACCTCCCAAGGGACAGGGGGAACAGATACGCAGTATTTT
-	-	TRBV23-1	TRBJ2-7	CASSGSCQEALRSYEQYF	TGCGCCAGCAGCGGCTCCTGTCAAGAGGCGCTAAGGTCTTACGAGCAGTACTTC
-	few	TRBV11-2	TRBJ2-7	CASSFHYEQYF	TGTGCCAGCAGCTTCCACTACGAGCAGTACTTC
-	-	TRBV19	TRBJ2-3	CASSIDRTDTQYF	TGTGCCAGTAGTATAGACAGGACAGATACGCAGTATTTT
-	-	TRBV3-1/TRBV3-2	TRBJ2-3	CASSLADTQYF	TGTGCCAGCAGCCTAGCGGATACGCAGTATTTT
TRBD1	-	TRBV18	TRBJ1-1	CASSPTGETEAFF	TGTGCCAGCTCACCCACAGGGGAAACTGAAGCTTTCTTT
-	-	TRBV29-1	TRBJ1-1	CSTDPNTEAFF	TGCAGCACAGACCCAAACACTGAAGCTTTCTTT
-	-	TRBV7-2	TRBJ1-1	CASSFLIGGTEAFF	TGTGCCAGCAGCTTTCTTATCGGTGGCACTGAAGCTTTCTTT
TRBD2	-	TRBV7-2	TRBJ2-3	CASSLGGLAGDTQYF	TGTGCCAGCAGCTTAGGGGGGCTAGCGGGAGATACGCAGTATTTT
TRBD1	-	TRBV3-1/TRBV3-2	TRBJ1-4	CASRDQGAINEKLFF	TGTGCCAGCAGGGATCAGGGGGCTATTAATGAAAAACTGTTTTTT
TRBD2	-	TRBV4-2	TRBJ2-3	CASSQGQAGALTDTQYF	TGTGCCAGCAGCCAGGGCCAAGCGGGGGCACTCACAGATACGCAGTATTTT
-	-	TRBV10-3	TRBJ2-7	CAISARHEQYF	TGTGCCATCAGTGCTAGACACGAGCAGTACTTC
-	once	TRBV12-3/TRBV12-4	TRBJ1-2	CASSFLADNGYTF	TGTGCCAGCAGTTTCTTAGCTGATAATGGCTACACCTTC
-	-	TRBV5-1	TRBJ1-5	CASSLEGVNQPQHF	TGCGCCAGCAGCTTGGAAGGGGTCAATCAGCCCCAGCATTTT
-	-	TRBV24-1	TRBJ2-3	CATSDLASHLDTQYF	TGTGCCACCAGTGATTTGGCTAGCCACCTGGATACGCAGTATTTT
TRBD2	-	TRBV9	TRBJ2-7	CASSAGIAGGVYEQYF	TGTGCCAGCAGCGCCGGAATAGCGGGAGGTGTCTACGAGCAGTACTTC
-	-	TRBV24-1	TRBJ2-1	CATSDPTRSDEQFF	TGTGCCACCAGTGACCCGACTAGGAGTGATGAGCAGTTCTTC
-	-	TRBV7-9	TRBJ2-7	CASISGTSRYEQYF	TGTGCCAGCATCAGTGGGACATCTCGCTACGAGCAGTACTTC
-	-	TRBV2	TRBJ1-2	CASSKQGYGYTF	TGTGCCAGCAGTAAACAGGGCTATGGCTACACCTTC
TRBD2	-	TRBV23-1	TRBJ2-5	CARSSGGQRETQYF	TGCGCCAGAAGCTCGGGGGGGCAAAGAGAGACCCAGTACTTC
-	-	TRBV11-1	TRBJ2-7	CASSLPRGPTYEQYF	TGTGCCAGCAGCTTACCCAGGGGCCCTACCTACGAGCAGTACTTC
TRBD2	once	TRBV19	TRBJ2-5	CASSAPSRSGVQETQYF	TGTGCCAGTAGTGCCCCGTCGCGGAGCGGGGTGCAAGAGACCCAGTACTTC
TRBD1	-	TRBV15	TRBJ2-7	CATSRDSYYEQYF	TGTGCCACCTCTAGGGACAGCTACTACGAGCAGTACTTC
-	-	TRBV2	TRBJ2-3	CASSQAFSGDTQYF	TGTGCCAGCAGTCAAGCCTTTTCAGGAGATACGCAGTATTTT
TRBD2	-	TRBV6-1	TRBJ2-3	CASSEPTSGSWTTDTQYF	TGTGCCAGCAGTGAGCCGACTAGCGGGAGTTGGACGACAGATACGCAGTATTTT
-	-	TRBV7-6	TRBJ1-3	CASSVRSPGNTIYF	TGTGCCAGCAGCGTTCGGTCCCCTGGAAACACCATATATTTT
TRBD1	-	TRBV19	TRBJ1-2	CASRAGQGYGYTF	TGTGCCAGTAGGGCGGGACAGGGATATGGCTACACCTTC
-	few	TRBV2	TRBJ1-5	CASSRRQESQPQHF	TGTGCCAGCAGTCGAAGACAGGAATCTCAGCCCCAGCATTTT
-	-	TRBV5-1	TRBJ1-2	CASSADSRGGYTF	TGCGCCAGCAGCGCGGACAGCCGGGGTGGCTACACCTTC
TRBD1	-	TRBV18	TRBJ2-1	CASSPRTGGDQFF	TGTGCCAGCTCACCACGGACAGGGGGTGATCAGTTCTTC
TRBD1	-	TRBV28	TRBJ1-5	CAIWPRQGSNQPQHF	TGTGCCATCTGGCCCCGACAGGGGAGCAATCAGCCCCAGCATTTT
-	-	TRBV7-3	TRBJ1-1	CASSLTHRDTEAFF	TGTGCCAGCAGCTTAACCCACCGGGACACTGAAGCTTTCTTT
TRBD2	-	TRBV29-1	TRBJ2-3	CSVSAPKRGDTDTQYF	TGCAGCGTTTCAGCTCCGAAGCGGGGGGACACAGATACGCAGTATTTT
-	-	TRBV6-7	TRBJ1-6	CASRPADSNSPLHF	TGTGCCAGCAGGCCGGCCGACAGCAATTCACCCCTCCACTTT
-	-	TRBV7-2	TRBJ2-5	CASSLFAEETQYF	TGTGCCAGCAGCTTATTTGCGGAGGAGACCCAGTACTTC
-	-	TRBV10-3	TRBJ2-5	CAISGNSGQETQYF	TGTGCCATCAGTGGCAATTCGGGCCAAGAGACCCAGTACTTC
TRBD1	few	TRBV5-6	TRBJ1-1	CASRRTGGSEAFF	TGTGCCAGCAGGCGAACAGGGGGATCTGAAGCTTTCTTT
-	few	TRBV7-6	TRBJ1-3	CASSLAGQSGNTIYF	TGTGCCAGCAGCTTAGCTGGGCAGTCTGGAAACACCATATATTTT
-	-	TRBV9	TRBJ2-7	CASSVEVGSSYEQYF	TGTGCCAGCAGCGTAGAGGTCGGGAGCTCCTACGAGCAGTACTTC
TRBD1	many	TRBV7-9	TRBJ2-1	CASSHQTGRAYNEQFF	TGTGCCAGCAGCCATCAGACAGGGAGAGCCTACAATGAGCAGTTCTTC
-	-	TRBV3-1/TRBV3-2	TRBJ2-2	CASSQDRADTGELFF	TGTGCCAGCAGCCAAGATAGAGCGGACACCGGGGAGCTGTTTTTT
TRBD1	-	TRBV15	TRBJ2-2	CATSGQGNTGELFF	TGTGCCACCAGCGGACAGGGGAACACCGGGGAGCTGTTTTTT
TRBD1	-	TRBV5-1	TRBJ1-1	CASSLGTGVRTEAFF	TGCGCCAGCAGCTTGGGGACAGGGGTGAGGACTGAAGCTTTCTTT